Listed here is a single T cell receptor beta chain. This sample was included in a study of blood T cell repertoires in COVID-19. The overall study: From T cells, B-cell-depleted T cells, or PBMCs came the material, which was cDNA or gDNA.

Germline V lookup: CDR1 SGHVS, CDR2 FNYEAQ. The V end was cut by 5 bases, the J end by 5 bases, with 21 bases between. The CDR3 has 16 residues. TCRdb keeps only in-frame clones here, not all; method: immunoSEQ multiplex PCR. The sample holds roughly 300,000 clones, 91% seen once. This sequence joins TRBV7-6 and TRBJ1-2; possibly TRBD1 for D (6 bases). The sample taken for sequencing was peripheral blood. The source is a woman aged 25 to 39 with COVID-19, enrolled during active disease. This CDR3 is CASSADSPAPEYGYTF. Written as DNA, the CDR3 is TGTGCCAGCAGCGCGGACAGTCCCGCTCCAGAGTATGGCTACACCTTC.